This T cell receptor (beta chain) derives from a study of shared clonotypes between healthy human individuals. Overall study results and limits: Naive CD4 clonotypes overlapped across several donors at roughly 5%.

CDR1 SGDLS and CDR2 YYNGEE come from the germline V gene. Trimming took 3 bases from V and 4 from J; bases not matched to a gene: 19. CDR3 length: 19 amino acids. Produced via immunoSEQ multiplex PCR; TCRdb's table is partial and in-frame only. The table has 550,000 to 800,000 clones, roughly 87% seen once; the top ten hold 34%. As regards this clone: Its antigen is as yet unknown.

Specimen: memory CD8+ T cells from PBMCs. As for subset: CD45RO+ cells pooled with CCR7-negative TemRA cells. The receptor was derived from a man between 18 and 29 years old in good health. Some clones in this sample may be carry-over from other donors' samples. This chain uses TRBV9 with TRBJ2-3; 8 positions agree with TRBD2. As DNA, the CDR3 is TGTGCCAGCAGCGACTATCCTCGCGTAGCGGGAATGGAAGCAGATACGCAGTATTTT. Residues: CASSDYPRVAGMEADTQYF.